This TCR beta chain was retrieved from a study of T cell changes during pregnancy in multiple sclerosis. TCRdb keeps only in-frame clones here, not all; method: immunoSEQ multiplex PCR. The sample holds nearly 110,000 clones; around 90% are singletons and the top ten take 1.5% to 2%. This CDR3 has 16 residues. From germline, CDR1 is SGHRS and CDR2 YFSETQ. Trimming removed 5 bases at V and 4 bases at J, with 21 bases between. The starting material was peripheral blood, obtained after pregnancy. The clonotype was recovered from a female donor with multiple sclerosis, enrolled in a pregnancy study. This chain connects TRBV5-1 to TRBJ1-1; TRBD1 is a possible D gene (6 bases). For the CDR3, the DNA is TGCGCCAGCAGAGGGGGGGCAGGGGAGGGTGGCACTGAAGCTTTCTTT. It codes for CASRGGAGEGGTEAFF.